The rows below give T cell receptor beta chains drawn from one sample of a study of CD8+CD57+ T cells in acquired aplastic anemia. Each CDR3 protein gets one entry after TCRdb re-called the reads with MiXCR. The sample holds under 250,000 distinct CDR3 sequences; approximately 50% are singletons and the top ten take about 8.3%. The specimen sequenced was sorted CD4+, CD8+, or CD8+CD57+ T cells (not recorded which) from PBMCs. Source of these receptors: a human donor with aplastic anemia. Both conserved end residues are part of each CDR3. D genes are given only for firm matches. Clone size is not always given. Where it is, it says once, few, many or a class for expanded clones.

CDR3aa,CDR3nt,v_gene,abundance,d_gene,j_gene
CATSDEQTGGDEQFF,TGTGCCACCAGTGACGAACAGACGGGGGGCGATGAGCAGTTCTTC,TRBV24-1,-,-,TRBJ2-1
CASSYGSGEAFF,TGTGCCAGCAGTTACGGGTCGGGTGAAGCTTTCTTT,TRBV6-5,many,-,TRBJ1-1
CATSTGAYEQYF,TGTGCCACCAGCACCGGGGCCTACGAGCAGTACTTC,TRBV15,many,-,TRBJ2-7
CAWSAGTGVSEQYF,TGTGCCTGGAGCGCCGGGACAGGGGTTTCCGAGCAGTACTTC,TRBV30,-,TRBD1,TRBJ2-7
CASSWKRTGELFF,TGTGCCAGCAGTTGGAAGAGGACCGGGGAGCTGTTTTTT,TRBV27,-,-,TRBJ2-2
CASSFAATYEQYF,TGTGCCAGCAGCTTCGCTGCCACCTACGAGCAGTACTTC,TRBV7-9,few,-,TRBJ2-7
CASSRWTGGDEQYF,TGTGCCAGCAGCCGATGGACAGGGGGCGACGAGCAGTACTTC,TRBV6-2/TRBV6-3,many,TRBD1,TRBJ2-7
CASSLETGGSGNTIYF,TGTGCCAGCAGCTTAGAGACAGGGGGCAGTGGAAACACCATATATTTT,TRBV7-8,many,TRBD1,TRBJ1-3
CASSMDRDSPEAFF,TGTGCCAGCAGCATGGACAGGGATTCGCCTGAAGCTTTCTTT,TRBV7-9,many,TRBD1,TRBJ1-1
CSVATGASEVFF,-,TRBV29-1,-,-,TRBJ1-1
CASSEYYGYTF,TGTGCCAGCAGTGAATACTATGGCTACACCTTC,TRBV11-2,-,-,TRBJ1-2
CASSLIGFGDSYEQYF,TGTGCCAGCAGCTTGATAGGGTTTGGGGACTCCTACGAGCAGTACTTC,TRBV5-5,-,-,TRBJ2-7
CASSLSGVPPLHF,TGTGCCAGCAGCTTATCAGGGGTGCCACCCCTCCACTTT,TRBV7-2,-,-,TRBJ1-6
CASSQRNEPSEPQHF,TGCGCCAGCAGCCAGAGGAACGAACCCTCGGAGCCCCAGCATTTT,TRBV4-1,few,-,TRBJ1-5
CASSFTPVASYEQYF,TGTGCCAGCAGCTTTACCCCAGTCGCCTCCTACGAGCAGTACTTC,TRBV11-2,once,-,TRBJ2-7
CASSDGKRAIYEQYF,TGTGCCAGCAGTGACGGGAAGAGGGCAATCTACGAGCAGTACTTC,TRBV2,many,-,TRBJ2-7
CASGLAGRAQYF,TGTGCCAGTGGACTAGCGGGAAGAGCCCAGTACTTC,TRBV25-1,-,TRBD2,TRBJ2-5
CASSPRVAGGSYEQYF,TGTGCCAGCAGCCCTAGGGTAGCGGGAGGGTCCTACGAGCAGTACTTC,TRBV7-9,-,TRBD2,TRBJ2-7
CASSSPHRGHEQYF,TGTGCCAGCAGCAGTCCACACAGGGGGCACGAGCAGTACTTC,TRBV7-9,-,TRBD1,TRBJ2-7
CSAKGTVNTEAFF,TGCAGTGCTAAAGGGACGGTGAACACTGAAGCTTTCTTT,TRBV20-1,once,-,TRBJ1-1
CASSWAGTGGANGELFF,TGTGCCAGCAGCTGGGCCGGGACAGGGGGAGCGAACGGGGAGCTGTTTTTT,TRBV7-3,few,TRBD1,TRBJ2-2
CATSDTGGTEAFF,TGTGCCACCAGTGATACAGGGGGCACTGAAGCTTTCTTT,TRBV24-1,many,TRBD1,TRBJ1-1
CASSDTSGGPYEQYF,TGTGCCAGTAGCGATACTAGCGGGGGCCCCTACGAGCAGTACTTC,TRBV19,-,TRBD2,TRBJ2-7
CASTLGGQDYSPLHF,TGTGCCAGCACCCTAGGGGGACAGGATTATTCACCCCTCCACTTT,TRBV25-1,-,TRBD1,TRBJ1-6
CASSPYRQGGSGELFF,TGTGCCAGCAGCCCCTACCGACAGGGGGGGAGCGGGGAGCTGTTTTTT,TRBV13,-,TRBD1,TRBJ2-2
CASTPSGYEDTEAFF,TGTGCCAGCACCCCTTCGGGGTATGAGGACACTGAAGCTTTCTTT,TRBV5-5,many,-,TRBJ1-1